The T cell receptor (beta chain) under discussion was sequenced for a study of blood T cells in healthy people across ages. This clonotype was detected only once. At one of its ends the junction is not consistent with the germline gene, which may arise from a read error. It was with a sample-barcoded 5' primer and a J-beta primer mix that a second PCR of roughly 7 to 12 cycles was run. TCRdb itself ran the 5' RACE reads through MiXCR, one entry per CDR3 protein. The profile shows over 600,000 distinct CDR3 sequences, about 42% of them singletons. Germline CDR1 is MNHEY and CDR2 is SVGAGI. This CDR3 region has 14 residues.

The material sequenced was blood. The sequence derives from a man aged 80 or over in good health. The chain combines TRBV6-5 with TRBJ1-1; TRBD1 agrees at 10 bases. CDR3 DNA sequence: TGTGCCGGCAGGAACGGACAGGGGGGCACTGAAGCTTTCTTT. Protein product: CAGRNGQGGTEAFF.